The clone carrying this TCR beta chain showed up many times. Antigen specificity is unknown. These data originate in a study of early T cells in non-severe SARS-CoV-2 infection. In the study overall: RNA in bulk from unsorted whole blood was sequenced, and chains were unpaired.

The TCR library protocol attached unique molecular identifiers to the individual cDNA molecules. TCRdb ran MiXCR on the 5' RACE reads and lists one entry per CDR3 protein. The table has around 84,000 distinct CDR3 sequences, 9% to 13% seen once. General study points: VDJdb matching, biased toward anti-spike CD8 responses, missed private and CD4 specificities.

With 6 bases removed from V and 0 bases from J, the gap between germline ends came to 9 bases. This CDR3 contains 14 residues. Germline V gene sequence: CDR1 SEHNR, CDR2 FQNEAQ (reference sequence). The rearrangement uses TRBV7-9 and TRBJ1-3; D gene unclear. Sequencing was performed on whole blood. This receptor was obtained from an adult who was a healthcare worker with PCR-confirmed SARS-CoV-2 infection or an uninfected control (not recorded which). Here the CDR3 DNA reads TGTGCCAGCAGTTTGGGATTCTCTGGAAACACCATATATTTT. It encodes CASSLGFSGNTIYF. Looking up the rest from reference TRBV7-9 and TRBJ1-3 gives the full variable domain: DTGVSQNPRHKITKRGQNVTFRCDPISEHNRLYWYRQTLGQGPEFLTYFQNEAQLEKSRLLSDRFSAERPKGSFSTLEIQRTEQGDSAMYLCASSLGFSGNTIYFGEGSWLTVV.